What follows are 7 T cell receptor beta chains derived from one specimen sequenced in a study of radiotherapy plus CTLA-4 blockade in lung cancer. Assay used: immunoSEQ multiplex PCR; TCRdb lists only in-frame clones, some missing. The repertoire includes about 48,000 clones, 75% to 90% of them detected once, and less than 20% sits in the top ten. The sequencing here drew on peripheral blood, taken from a patient treated with radiotherapy plus ipilimumab. The receptors were gathered from a human donor with non-small cell lung cancer that progressed on radiotherapy plus ipilimumab. Some clones in this sample may be carry-over from other donors' samples.

The genes are TRBV5-8 and TRBJ1-2, with 7 bases lining up with TRBD1. The CDR3 has 14 residues. J lost 3 bases, V lost 1 base, and 3 bases had no gene match. The germline CDR1 and CDR2 sequences are SGHTS and YDEGEE. The CDR3 nucleotides read TGTGCCAGCAGCTTGTCAGGGGGAGACTATGGCTACACCTTC. Protein: CASSLSGGDYGYTF.

The chain couples TRBV18 to TRBJ1-1; 9 bases match TRBD1. Germline V lookup: CDR1 KGHSH, CDR2 LQKENI. CDR3 length equals 16 residues. The junction had 12 bases not matched to a gene; V was cut back by 6 bases and J by 4 bases. The CDR3 region is CASSPMGTGLSTEAFF. CDR3 in DNA: TGTGCCAGCTCCCCCATGGGGACAGGGCTGAGCACTGAAGCTTTCTTT.

CDR3 sequence reads: CASSTSTAYEQYF. The CDR3 nucleotides read TGTGCCAGCAGTACCTCGACAGCCTACGAGCAGTACTTC. The chain combines TRBV27 with TRBJ2-7; the D gene is possibly TRBD1 (5 bases). Germline values: CDR1 MNHEY, CDR2 SMNVEV (reference sequence). Trimming left V 5 bases short and J 2 bases short, with 10 bases between. The CDR3 sequence is 13 residues long.

This clone has just a few counts. The chain combines TRBV5-1 with TRBJ1-2; 9 bases align to TRBD1. V gave up 4 bases and J gave up 2 bases; unmatched junction bases: 9. This CDR3 has 16 amino acids. The germline CDR1 and CDR2 sequences are SGHRS and YFSETQ. The CDR3 coding sequence is TGCGCCAGCAGCCGGGAAGGGACAGGGTTAAACTATGGCTACACCTTC. It specifies CASSREGTGLNYGYTF. The full variable domain, completed using reference TRBV5-1 and TRBJ1-2, is KAGVTQTPRYLIKTRGQQVTLSCSPISGHRSVSWYQQTPGQGLQFLFEYFSETQRNKGNFPGRFSGRQFSNSRSEMNVSTLELGDSALYLCASSREGTGLNYGYTFGSGTRLTVV.

This chain connects TRBV27 to TRBJ2-3; D gene unclear. Looked up from germline, CDR1 is MNHEY and CDR2 is SMNVEV (reference sequence). The CDR3 consists of 11 residues. The V gene lost 6 bases and the J gene lost 7 bases, with 8 bases spanning the gap. DNA for the CDR3: TGTGCCAGCAGGGCGGCACATACGCAGTATTTT. Residues: CASRAAHTQYF.

This sequence joins TRBV11-1 and TRBJ2-7, with 12 nucleotides matching TRBD1. The germline CDR1 and CDR2 sequences are SGHAT and FQDESV (reference sequence). This CDR3 is built from 14 residues. After removal of 6 bases from V and 5 bases from J, the junction contained 5 bases not matched to a gene. The CDR3 here is CASSSGTGGDEQYF. The CDR3 bases are TGTGCCAGCAGTTCCGGGACAGGGGGCGACGAGCAGTACTTC.

The gene calls are TRBV7-6 and TRBJ1-1; 8 bases are a match to TRBD1. J was trimmed by 5 bases and V by 6 bases; bases with no gene match: 8. The CDR3 spans 14 residues. Germline CDR1 is SGHVS and CDR2 is FNYEAQ. The CDR3 region has the DNA TGTGCCAGCAGTTACACAGGGGGAGGTACTGAAGCTTTCTTT. This gives the protein CASSYTGGGTEAFF.